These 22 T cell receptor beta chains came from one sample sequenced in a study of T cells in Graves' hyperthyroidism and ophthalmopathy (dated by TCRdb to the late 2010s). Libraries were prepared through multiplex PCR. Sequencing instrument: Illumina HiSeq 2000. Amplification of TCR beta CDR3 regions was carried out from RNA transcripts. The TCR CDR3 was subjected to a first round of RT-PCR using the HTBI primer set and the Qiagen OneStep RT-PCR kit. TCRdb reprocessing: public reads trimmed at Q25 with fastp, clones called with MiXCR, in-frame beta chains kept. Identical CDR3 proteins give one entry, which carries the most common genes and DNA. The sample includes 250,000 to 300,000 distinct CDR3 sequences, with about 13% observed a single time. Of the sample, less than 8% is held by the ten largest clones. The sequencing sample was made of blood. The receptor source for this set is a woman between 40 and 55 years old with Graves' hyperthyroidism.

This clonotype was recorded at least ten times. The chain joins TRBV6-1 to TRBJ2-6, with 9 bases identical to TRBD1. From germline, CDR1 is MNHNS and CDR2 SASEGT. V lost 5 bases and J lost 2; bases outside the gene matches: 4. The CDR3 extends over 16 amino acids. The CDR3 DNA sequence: TGTGCCAGCAGTACACAGGGGGCTGCTGGGGCCAACGTCCTGACTTTC. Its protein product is CASSTQGAAGANVLTF.

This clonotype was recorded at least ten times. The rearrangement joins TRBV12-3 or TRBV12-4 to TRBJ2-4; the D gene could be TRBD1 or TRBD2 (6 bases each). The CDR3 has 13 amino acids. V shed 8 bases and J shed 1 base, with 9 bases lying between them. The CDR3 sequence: CASVGGAKNIQYF. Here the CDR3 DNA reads TGTGCCAGCGTAGGGGGGGCCAAAAACATTCAGTACTTC.

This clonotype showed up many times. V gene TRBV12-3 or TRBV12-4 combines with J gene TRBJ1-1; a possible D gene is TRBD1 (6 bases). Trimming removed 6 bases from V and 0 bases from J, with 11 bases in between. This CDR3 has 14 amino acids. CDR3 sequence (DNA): TGTGCCAGCAGACCCGGGACAATGAACACTGAAGCTTTCTTT. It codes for CASRPGTMNTEAFF.

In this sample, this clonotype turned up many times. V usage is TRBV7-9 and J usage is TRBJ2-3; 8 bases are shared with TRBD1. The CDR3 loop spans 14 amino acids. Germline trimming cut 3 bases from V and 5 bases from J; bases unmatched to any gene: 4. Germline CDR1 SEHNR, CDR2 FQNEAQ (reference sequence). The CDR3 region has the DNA TGTGCCAGCAGCTTTGACAGGGGATTAGATACGCAGTATTTT. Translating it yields CASSFDRGLDTQYF.

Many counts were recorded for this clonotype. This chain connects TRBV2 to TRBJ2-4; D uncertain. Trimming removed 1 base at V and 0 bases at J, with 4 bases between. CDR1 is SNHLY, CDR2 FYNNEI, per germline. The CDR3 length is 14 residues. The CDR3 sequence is CASSEELAKNIQYF. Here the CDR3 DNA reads TGTGCCAGCAGTGAAGAACTAGCCAAAAACATTCAGTACTTC.

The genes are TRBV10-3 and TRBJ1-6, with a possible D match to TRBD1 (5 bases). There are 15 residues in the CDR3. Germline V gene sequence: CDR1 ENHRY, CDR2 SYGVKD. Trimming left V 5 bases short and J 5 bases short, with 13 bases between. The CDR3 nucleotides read TGTGCCATCAGTCCGCAGGGACCCAATAATTCACCCCTCCACTTT. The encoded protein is CAISPQGPNNSPLHF.

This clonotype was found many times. The CDR3 nucleotides read TGTGCCAGCAGCCAAGATCCCCCAGGGATGAACACTGAAGCTTTCTTT. Residues: CASSQDPPGMNTEAFF. J is TRBJ1-1 and V is TRBV3-1, with D tentatively TRBD1 (5 bases). Germline lookup yields CDR1 LGHDT and CDR2 YNNKEL (reference sequence). The V end lost 0 bases, the J end lost 0 bases, and 11 bases lay between the germline ends. This CDR3 region has 16 residues.

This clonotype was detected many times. This chain's CDR3 is CASSFRGQPQHF. CDR3 nucleotides: TGTGCCAGCAGTTTCAGGGGTCAGCCCCAGCATTTT. V gene TRBV12-3 or TRBV12-4 combines with J gene TRBJ1-5; a possible D gene is TRBD1 (6 bases). Trimming pared 3 bases from V and 6 bases from J, leaving 6 bases between. The CDR3 is made up of 12 amino acids.

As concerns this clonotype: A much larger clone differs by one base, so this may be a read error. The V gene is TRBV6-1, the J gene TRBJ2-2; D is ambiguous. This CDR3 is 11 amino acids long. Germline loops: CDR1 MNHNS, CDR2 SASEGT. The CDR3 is CTSRKAGELFF. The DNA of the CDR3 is TGTACCAGCAGGAAGGCCGGGGAGCTGTTTTTT.

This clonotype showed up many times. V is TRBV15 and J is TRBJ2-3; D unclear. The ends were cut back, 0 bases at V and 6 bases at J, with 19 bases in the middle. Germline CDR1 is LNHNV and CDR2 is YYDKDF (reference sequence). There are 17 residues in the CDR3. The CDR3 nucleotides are TGTGCCACCAGCAGAGATCACCCTAGTCTATATGGTGATACGCAGTATTTT. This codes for CATSRDHPSLYGDTQYF.

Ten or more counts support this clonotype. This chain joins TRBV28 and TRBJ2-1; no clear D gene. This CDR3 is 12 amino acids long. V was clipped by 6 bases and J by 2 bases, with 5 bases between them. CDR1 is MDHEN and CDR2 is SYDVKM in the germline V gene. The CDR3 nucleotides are TGTGCCAGCAGCACTACCTACAATGAGCAGTTCTTC. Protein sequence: CASSTTYNEQFF.

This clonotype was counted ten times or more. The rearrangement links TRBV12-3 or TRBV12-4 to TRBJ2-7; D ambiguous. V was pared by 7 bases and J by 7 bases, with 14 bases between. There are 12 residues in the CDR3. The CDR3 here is CASTLSGEEQYF. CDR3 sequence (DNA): TGTGCCAGCACACTTTCTGGGGAAGAGCAGTACTTC.

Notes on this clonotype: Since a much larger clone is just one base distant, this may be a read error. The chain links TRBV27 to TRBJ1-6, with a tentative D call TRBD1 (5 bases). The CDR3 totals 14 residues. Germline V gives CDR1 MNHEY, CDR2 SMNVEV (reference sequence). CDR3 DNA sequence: TGTGCCTGCAGCCCAGGGTTTTCGAATTCACCCCTCCACTTT. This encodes CACSPGFSNSPLHF.

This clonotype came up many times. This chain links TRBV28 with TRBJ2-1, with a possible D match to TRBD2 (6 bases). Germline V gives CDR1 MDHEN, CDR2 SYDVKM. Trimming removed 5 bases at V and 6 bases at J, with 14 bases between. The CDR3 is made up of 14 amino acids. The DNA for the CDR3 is TGTGCCAGCAGTATGACTAGTAGAATCAATGAGCAGTTCTTC. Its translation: CASSMTSRINEQFF.

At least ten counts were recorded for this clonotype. The CDR3 nucleotides are TGTGCCCCCGAGAGGGACAGAGATTATGGCTACACCTTC. Its protein product is CAPERDRDYGYTF. The V call is TRBV2, the J call TRBJ1-2, with TRBD1 matching 7 bases. Per germline, CDR1 SNHLY and CDR2 FYNNEI. V trimming: 11 bases; J trimming: 5 bases; junction bases outside the gene matches: 11. This CDR3 spans 13 amino acids. The whole variable domain, remainder taken from reference TRBV2 and TRBJ1-2, is EPEVTQTPSHQVTQMGQEVILRCVPISNHLYFYWYRQILGQKVEFLVSFYNNEISEKSEIFDDQFSVERPDGSNFTLKIRSTKLEDSAMYFCAPERDRDYGYTFGSGTRLTVV.

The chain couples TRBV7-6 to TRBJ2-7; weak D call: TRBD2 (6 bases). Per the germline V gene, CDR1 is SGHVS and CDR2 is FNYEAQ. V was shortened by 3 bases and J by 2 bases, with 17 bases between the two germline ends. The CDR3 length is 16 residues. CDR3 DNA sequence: TGTGCCAGCAGCTTTGTTGGAGGGCCTCTGCCCTACGAGCAGTACTTC. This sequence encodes CASSFVGGPLPYEQYF.

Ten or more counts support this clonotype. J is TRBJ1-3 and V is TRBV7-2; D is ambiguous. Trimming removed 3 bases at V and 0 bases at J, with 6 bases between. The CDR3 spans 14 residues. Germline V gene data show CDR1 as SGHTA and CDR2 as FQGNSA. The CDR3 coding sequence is TGTGCCAGCAGCTTCGGATCCTCTGGAAACACCATATATTTT. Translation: CASSFGSSGNTIYF. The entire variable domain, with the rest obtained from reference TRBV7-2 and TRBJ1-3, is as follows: GAGVSQSPSNKVTEKGKDVELRCDPISGHTALYWYRQSLGQGLEFLIYFQGNSAPDKSGLPSDRFSAERTGGSVSTLTIQRTQQEDSAVYLCASSFGSSGNTIYFGEGSWLTVV.

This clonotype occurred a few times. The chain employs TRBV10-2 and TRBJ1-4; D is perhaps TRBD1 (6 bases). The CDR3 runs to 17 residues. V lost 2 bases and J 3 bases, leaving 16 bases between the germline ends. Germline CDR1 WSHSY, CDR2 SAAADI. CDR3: CASSETPGTIPNEKLFF. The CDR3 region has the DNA TGCGCCAGCAGTGAGACCCCAGGGACAATTCCTAATGAAAAACTGTTTTTT.

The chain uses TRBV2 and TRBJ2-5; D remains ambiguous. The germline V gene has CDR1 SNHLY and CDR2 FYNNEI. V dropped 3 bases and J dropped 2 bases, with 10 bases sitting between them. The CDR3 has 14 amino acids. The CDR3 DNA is TGTGCCAGCAGTGACGCGCGACATCAAGAGACCCAGTACTTC. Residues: CASSDARHQETQYF.

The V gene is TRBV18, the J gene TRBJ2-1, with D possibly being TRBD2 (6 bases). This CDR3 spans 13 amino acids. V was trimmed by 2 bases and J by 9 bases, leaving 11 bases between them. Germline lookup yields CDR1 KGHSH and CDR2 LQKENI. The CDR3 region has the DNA TGTGCCAGCTCACCATCCCGCGGGGCTGAGCAGTTCTTC. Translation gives CASSPSRGAEQFF.

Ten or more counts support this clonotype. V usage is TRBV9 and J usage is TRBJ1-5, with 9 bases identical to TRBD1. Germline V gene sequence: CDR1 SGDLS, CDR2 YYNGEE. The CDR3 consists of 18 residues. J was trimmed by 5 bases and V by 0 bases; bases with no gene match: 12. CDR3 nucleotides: TGTGCCAGCAGCGTAGTACCCCGGACAGGGGTTTGGGATCAGCCCCAGCATTTT. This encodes CASSVVPRTGVWDQPQHF.

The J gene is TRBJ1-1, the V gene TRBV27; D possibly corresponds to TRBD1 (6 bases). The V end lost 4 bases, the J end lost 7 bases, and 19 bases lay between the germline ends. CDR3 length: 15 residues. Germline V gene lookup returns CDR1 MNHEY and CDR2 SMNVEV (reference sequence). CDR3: CASSSRDTGVGEAFF. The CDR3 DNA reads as TGTGCCAGCAGTTCCCGGGACACGGGGGTGGGTGAAGCTTTCTTT.